Listed below are T cell receptor beta chains from one sample, sequenced in a study of cytomegalovirus exposure and HLA in healthy donors. Clones were read by immunoSEQ multiplex PCR, and TCRdb kept only the in-frame ones, dropping some. The profile shows 150,000 to 200,000 clones, around 82% of them singletons. Sequences were obtained from PBMCs. The receptors stem from a man aged 55 to 69 in good health and CMV-seronegative. Both conserved end residues are part of each CDR3. Each record gives: clone size, J gene, V gene, D gene, CDR3 protein, CDR3 DNA. A D gene is named only where the DNA matches it firmly. The size entry is marked missing in some rows and otherwise reads once, few, many or a size class.

.,TRBJ2-3,TRBV5-6,.,CASSKDTFGPDTQYF,TGTGCCAGCTCCAAGGACACCTTTGGGCCAGATACGCAGTATTTT
.,TRBJ2-7,TRBV28,TRBD2,CASRTALAGRPYEQYF,TGTGCCAGCAGGACCGCACTAGCGGGACGACCCTACGAGCAGTACTTC
once,TRBJ1-6,TRBV9,TRBD1,CASSETGVGSPLHF,TGTGCCAGCAGCGAGACAGGGGTCGGTTCACCCCTCCACTTT
few,TRBJ1-1,TRBV10-3,.,CAISEVTGMNTEAFF,TGTGCCATCAGTGAGGTGACAGGCATGAACACTGAAGCTTTCTTT
.,TRBJ2-2,TRBV10-3,TRBD2,CAIRAGGLNTGELFF,TGTGCCATCAGGGCGGGGGGGCTGAACACCGGGGAGCTGTTTTTT
few,TRBJ2-2,TRBV19,.,CASSIPGGINTGELFF,TGTGCCAGTAGTATACCGGGCGGGATTAACACCGGGGAGCTGTTTTTT
few,TRBJ1-1,TRBV19,.,CASSTNGYRVESTEAFF,TGTGCCAGTAGTACAAACGGGTACAGGGTAGAGAGCACTGAAGCTTTCTTT
.,TRBJ2-7,TRBV6-1,TRBD2,CASSAGGYRNYEQYF,TGTGCCAGCAGTGCGGGAGGGTACAGAAACTACGAGCAGTACTTC
.,TRBJ2-7,TRBV5-1,TRBD1,CASSQSRTGPYEQYF,TGCGCCAGCAGCCAGAGTCGGACAGGGCCGTACGAGCAGTACTTC
few,TRBJ2-7,TRBV18,.,CASSPRTEAYSDEQYF,TGTGCCAGCTCACCCCGGACAGAAGCTTATTCGGACGAGCAGTACTTC
.,TRBJ1-2,TRBV19,TRBD1,CASSIGPGTGVGYTF,TGTGCCAGTAGTATAGGCCCCGGGACAGGGGTTGGCTACACCTTC
.,TRBJ1-6,TRBV11-2,.,CASRGSYNSPLHF,TGTGCCAGCCGGGGCTCCTATAATTCACCCCTCCACTTT
few,TRBJ2-2,TRBV10-3,TRBD2,CAISEAGTNTGELFF,TGTGCCATCAGTGAAGCGGGGACGAACACCGGGGAGCTGTTTTTT
.,TRBJ1-1,TRBV5-1,TRBD1,CASSLEGGLDTEAFF,TGCGCCAGCAGCTTGGAAGGGGGCTTGGACACTGAAGCTTTCTTT
.,TRBJ2-1,TRBV7-2,TRBD2,CASSSTASGRPQFF,TGTGCCAGCAGCTCAACAGCTAGCGGGAGGCCACAGTTCTTC
.,TRBJ1-3,TRBV29-1,TRBD1,CSIANRDRRNTIYF,TGCAGCATCGCGAACCGGGACAGGAGAAACACCATATATTTT
few,TRBJ1-4,TRBV7-9,.,CASSRLSSNEKLFF,TGTGCCAGCAGCCGTTTATCTTCTAATGAAAAACTGTTTTTT
once,TRBJ2-1,TRBV6-5,TRBD2,CASSQSGRASNEQFF,TGTGCCAGCAGCCAAAGCGGGAGGGCCTCTAATGAGCAGTTCTTC
.,TRBJ2-7,TRBV5-6,TRBD2,CASSGGGEQYF,TGTGCCAGCAGCGGGGGGGGCGAGCAGTACTTC
few,TRBJ2-2,TRBV29-1,.,CSVEGGGSGTGELFF,TGCAGCGTTGAGGGGGGAGGTTCGGGGACCGGGGAGCTGTTTTTT
.,TRBJ1-1,TRBV25-1,TRBD1,CASSEEKGTGGTEAFF,TGTGCCAGCAGTGAAGAGAAGGGGACAGGGGGCACTGAAGCTTTCTTT
.,TRBJ2-3,TRBV11-1,TRBD1,CASSFRTGGADTQYF,TGTGCCAGCAGCTTCCGGACAGGGGGCGCAGATACGCAGTATTTT
.,TRBJ2-5,TRBV7-8,.,CASSLGQTQYF,TGTGCCAGCAGCTTAGGGCAGACCCAGTACTTC
few,TRBJ2-5,TRBV15,TRBD1,CATSRVKGQQETQYF,TGTGCCACCAGCAGAGTGAAGGGACAGCAAGAGACCCAGTACTTC
once,TRBJ1-1,TRBV5-4,.,CASRGDLGTEAFF,TGTGCCAGCAGAGGGGATCTGGGCACTGAAGCTTTCTTT
.,TRBJ2-6,TRBV5-1,.,CASSFLGLRGSGANVLTF,TGCGCCAGCAGCTTTCTTGGGTTGCGGGGCTCTGGGGCCAACGTCCTGACTTTC
.,TRBJ2-5,TRBV2,.,CASSEDGTGVETQYF,TGTGCCAGCAGTGAAGATGGCACGGGGGTGGAGACCCAGTACTTC
.,TRBJ2-7,TRBV4-1,.,CASSPNLGGYEQYF,TGCGCCAGCAGCCCTAACTTGGGGGGCTACGAGCAGTACTTC
.,TRBJ2-7,TRBV18,TRBD1,CASSPFGTGGSYEQYF,TGTGCCAGCTCACCATTCGGGACAGGGGGTTCCTACGAGCAGTACTTC
.,TRBJ1-2,TRBV5-1,.,CASSKNGVEGGYTF,TGCGCCAGCAGCAAAAACGGGGTAGAAGGTGGCTACACCTTC
.,TRBJ2-1,TRBV7-8,TRBD2,CASSLWSGGLAQRFF,TGTGCCAGCAGCTTATGGAGCGGGGGGCTGGCCCAGCGGTTCTTC
few,TRBJ1-5,TRBV19,TRBD1,CASTRQGDQPQHF,TGTGCCAGTACCCGACAGGGAGATCAGCCCCAGCATTTT
.,TRBJ2-7,TRBV6-1,.,CASSPTGTLLYEQYF,TGTGCCAGCAGCCCGACCGGGACTTTACTTTACGAGCAGTACTTC
.,TRBJ1-6,TRBV5-1,TRBD1,CASSFSTGGNSYNSPLNF,TGCGCCAGCAGCTTCTCGACAGGGGGTAACTCCTATAATTCACCCCTCAACTTT
few,TRBJ2-3,TRBV4-1,.,CASRVDSTDTQYF,TGCGCCAGCAGAGTGGACTCAACAGATACGCAGTATTTT
few,TRBJ1-5,TRBV30,.,CAWSKSPQGNQPQHF,TGTGCCTGGAGTAAATCCCCCCAGGGAAATCAGCCCCAGCATTTT
.,TRBJ1-3,TRBV11-2,.,CASSPGDFNTIYF,TGTGCCAGCAGCCCAGGGGATTTTAACACCATATATTTT
few,TRBJ2-2,TRBV5-1,.,CASSLGQVTGELFF,TGCGCCAGCAGCTTGGGGCAGGTCACCGGGGAGCTGTTTTTT
.,TRBJ1-2,TRBV10-3,TRBD1,CAISEDRGSSGYTF,TGTGCCATCAGTGAGGACAGGGGGTCGAGTGGCTACACCTTC
.,TRBJ2-7,TRBV6-1,.,CASSGQRTQYEQYF,TGTGCCAGCAGTGGACAGAGAACGCAATACGAGCAGTACTTC
.,TRBJ2-3,TRBV5-1,.,CASSFGRDSTDTQYF,TGCGCCAGCAGCTTCGGGCGGGATAGCACAGATACGCAGTATTTT
.,TRBJ2-2,TRBV5-1,.,CASSLAGSPGELFF,TGCGCCAGCAGCTTGGCGGGGAGCCCCGGGGAGCTGTTTTTT
.,TRBJ2-6,TRBV5-4,.,CASSLAGISGANVLTF,TGTGCCAGCAGCTTGGCAGGCATCTCTGGGGCCAACGTCCTGACTTTC
.,TRBJ2-7,TRBV9,.,CASSGGGAYEQYF,TGTGCCAGCAGCGGGGGAGGAGCCTACGAGCAGTACTTC
.,TRBJ2-3,TRBV27,.,CASRGTHQATDTQYF,TGTGCCAGCAGAGGGACTCATCAAGCCACAGATACGCAGTATTTT
.,TRBJ2-1,TRBV23-1,TRBD2,CANPIAGSYNEQFF,TGCGCCAACCCCATAGCGGGATCCTACAATGAGCAGTTCTTC